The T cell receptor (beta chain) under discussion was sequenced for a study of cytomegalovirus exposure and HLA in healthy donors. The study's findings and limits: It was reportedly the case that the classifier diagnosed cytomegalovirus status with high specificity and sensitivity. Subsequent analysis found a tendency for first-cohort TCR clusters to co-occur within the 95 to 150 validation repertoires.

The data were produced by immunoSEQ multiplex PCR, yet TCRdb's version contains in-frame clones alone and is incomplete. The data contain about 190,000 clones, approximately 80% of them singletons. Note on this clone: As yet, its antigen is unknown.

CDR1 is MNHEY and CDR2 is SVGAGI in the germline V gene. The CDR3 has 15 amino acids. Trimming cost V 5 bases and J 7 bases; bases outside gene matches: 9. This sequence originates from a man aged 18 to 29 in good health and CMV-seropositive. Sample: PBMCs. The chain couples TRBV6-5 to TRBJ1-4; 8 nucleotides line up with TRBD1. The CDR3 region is CASSPGQGGSEKLFF. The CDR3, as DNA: TGTGCCAGCAGTCCCGGACAGGGTGGAAGTGAAAAACTGTTTTTT.